This T cell receptor beta chain was found in a study of T cell changes during pregnancy in multiple sclerosis. This clone was recorded only once. TCRdb's table, derived via immunoSEQ multiplex PCR, lists solely in-frame clones and lacks some. Among approximately 70,000 clones listed, around nine tenths were seen once. Germline lookup yields CDR1 MDHEN and CDR2 SYDVKM. This CDR3 spans 16 amino acids. V shed 5 bases and J shed 0 bases, with 14 bases lying between them. The genes are TRBV28 and TRBJ1-5, with a tentative D call TRBD1 (5 bases). The receptor's source is a female donor with multiple sclerosis, enrolled in a pregnancy study. Material: CD4+ T cells from peripheral blood mononuclear cells, obtained before pregnancy. In nucleotides, the CDR3 is TGTGCCAGCAGTGGCGGGACCGCGTATAGCAATCAGCCCCAGCATTTT. This codes for CASSGGTAYSNQPQHF.